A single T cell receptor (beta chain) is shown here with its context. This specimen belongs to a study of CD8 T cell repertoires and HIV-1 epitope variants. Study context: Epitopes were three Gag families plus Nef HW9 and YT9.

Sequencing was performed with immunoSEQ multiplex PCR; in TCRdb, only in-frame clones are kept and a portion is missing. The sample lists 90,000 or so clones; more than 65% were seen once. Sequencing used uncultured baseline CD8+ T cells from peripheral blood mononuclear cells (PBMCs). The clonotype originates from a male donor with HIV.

CDR3 sequence: CASSENFSSGNTIYF. The CDR3 region has the DNA TGTGCCAGCAGTGAGAACTTTTCCTCTGGAAACACCATATATTTT. This chain links TRBV6-1 with TRBJ1-3; D ambiguous. CDR1 and CDR2 (germline): MNHNS, SASEGT. The CDR3 is 15 residues long. Trimming cost V 3 bases and J 0 bases, with 9 bases left between them.